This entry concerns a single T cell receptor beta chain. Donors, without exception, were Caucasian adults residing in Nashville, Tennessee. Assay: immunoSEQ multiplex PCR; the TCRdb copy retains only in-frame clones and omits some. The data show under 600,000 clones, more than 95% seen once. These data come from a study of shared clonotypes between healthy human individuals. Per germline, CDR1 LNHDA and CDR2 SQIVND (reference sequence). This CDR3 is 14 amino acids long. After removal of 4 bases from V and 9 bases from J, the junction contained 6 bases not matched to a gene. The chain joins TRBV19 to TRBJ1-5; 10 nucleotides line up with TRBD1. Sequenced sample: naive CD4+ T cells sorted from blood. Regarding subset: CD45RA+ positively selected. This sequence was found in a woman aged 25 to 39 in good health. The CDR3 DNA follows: TGTGCCAGTAGTAGAGGACAGGGGGGAACGCCCCAGCATTTT. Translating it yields CASSRGQGGTPQHF.